A selection of T cell receptor beta chains follows, all from one sample in a study of control samples from healthy donors and cancer patients. The table came from immunoSEQ multiplex PCR; TCRdb's copy has only in-frame clones and leaves some out. The sample yields approximately 150,000 clones, approximately 90% seen once. Sequencing used blood. These receptors originate from a woman in her thirties in good health. CDR3s include the opening cysteine and the closing phenylalanine or tryptophan. Each record gives: J gene, D gene, clone size, V gene, CDR3 protein, CDR3 DNA. D genes are given only for firm matches. Only part of the rows carry a size: once, few, many, or a class if the clone is expanded.

j_gene: TRBJ1-1
d_gene: .
abundance: .
v_gene: TRBV10-3
CDR3aa: CAISGPPGVNTEAFF
CDR3nt: TGTGCCATCAGTGGCCCTCCAGGGGTGAACACTGAAGCTTTCTTT

j_gene: TRBJ2-3
d_gene: TRBD2
abundance: .
v_gene: TRBV18
CDR3aa: CASSPGLAGVADTQYF
CDR3nt: TGTGCCAGCTCACCTGGTCTAGCGGGAGTTGCAGATACGCAGTATTTT

j_gene: TRBJ2-1
d_gene: .
abundance: once
v_gene: TRBV10-3
CDR3aa: CAISESTNNNEQFF
CDR3nt: TGTGCCATCAGTGAGTCGACTAACAACAATGAGCAGTTCTTC

j_gene: TRBJ2-3
d_gene: TRBD2
abundance: .
v_gene: TRBV5-5
CDR3aa: CASSLVAGGLGGPQYF
CDR3nt: TGTGCCAGCAGCTTGGTGGCGGGAGGGCTGGGCGGGCCGCAGTATTTT

j_gene: TRBJ2-2
d_gene: TRBD2
abundance: .
v_gene: TRBV29-1
CDR3aa: CSVGGTSGRAVTGELFF
CDR3nt: TGCAGCGTTGGAGGGACTAGCGGGAGGGCCGTCACCGGGGAGCTGTTTTTT

j_gene: TRBJ1-5
d_gene: TRBD1
abundance: .
v_gene: TRBV6-5
CDR3aa: CASRSGQGGNQPQHF
CDR3nt: TGTGCCAGCAGAAGTGGACAGGGGGGCAATCAGCCCCAGCATTTT

j_gene: TRBJ1-4
d_gene: .
abundance: .
v_gene: TRBV30
CDR3aa: CAWSDMEEKLFF
CDR3nt: TGTGCCTGGTCCGATATGGAGGAAAAACTGTTTTTT

j_gene: TRBJ1-5
d_gene: .
abundance: .
v_gene: TRBV6-5
CDR3aa: CASSQGYSNQPQHF
CDR3nt: TGTGCCAGCAGCCAGGGTTATAGCAATCAGCCCCAGCATTTT

j_gene: TRBJ2-7
d_gene: .
abundance: .
v_gene: TRBV18
CDR3aa: CASSPDELAYFEQYF
CDR3nt: TGTGCCAGCTCACCAGACGAGCTAGCTTACTTCGAGCAGTACTTC

j_gene: TRBJ2-1
d_gene: TRBD1
abundance: .
v_gene: TRBV7-2
CDR3aa: CASSLWPGGSNEQFF
CDR3nt: TGTGCCAGCAGCTTATGGCCAGGGGGTTCTAATGAGCAGTTCTTC

j_gene: TRBJ1-5
d_gene: .
abundance: .
v_gene: TRBV5-4
CDR3aa: CASRILQGPDQPQHF
CDR3nt: TGTGCCAGCCGGATCCTGCAGGGGCCGGATCAGCCCCAGCATTTT

j_gene: TRBJ2-1
d_gene: TRBD2
abundance: .
v_gene: TRBV9
CDR3aa: CASSVKGLAYNEQFF
CDR3nt: TGTGCCAGCAGCGTTAAGGGACTAGCGTACAATGAGCAGTTCTTC

j_gene: TRBJ1-5
d_gene: .
abundance: .
v_gene: TRBV7-2
CDR3aa: CASSPRGDQPQHF
CDR3nt: TGTGCCAGCAGCCCGAGGGGGGATCAGCCCCAGCATTTT

j_gene: TRBJ2-7
d_gene: .
abundance: once
v_gene: TRBV7-9
CDR3aa: CASRGVWDEQYF
CDR3nt: TGTGCCAGCAGAGGGGTCTGGGACGAGCAGTACTTC

j_gene: TRBJ2-5
d_gene: .
abundance: .
v_gene: TRBV7-2
CDR3aa: CASSRQVGETQYF
CDR3nt: TGTGCCAGCAGCCGGCAGGTGGGGGAGACCCAGTACTTC

j_gene: TRBJ1-5
d_gene: .
abundance: .
v_gene: TRBV6-2/TRBV6-3
CDR3aa: CASSYSETGLGGSNQPQHF
CDR3nt: TGTGCCAGCAGTTACTCCGAAACGGGCCTCGGTGGGAGCAATCAGCCCCAGCATTTT

j_gene: TRBJ2-7
d_gene: .
abundance: .
v_gene: TRBV28
CDR3aa: CASSSINEQYF
CDR3nt: TGTGCCAGCAGTTCAATCAACGAGCAGTACTTC

j_gene: TRBJ2-7
d_gene: .
abundance: .
v_gene: TRBV4-2
CDR3aa: CASSQETASYEQYF
CDR3nt: TGTGCCAGCAGCCAAGAGACAGCTTCCTACGAGCAGTACTTC

j_gene: TRBJ2-3
d_gene: .
abundance: .
v_gene: TRBV12-3/TRBV12-4
CDR3aa: CASSLVDTQYF
CDR3nt: TGTGCCAGCAGCTTAGTAGATACGCAGTATTTT

j_gene: TRBJ2-3
d_gene: .
abundance: .
v_gene: TRBV5-4
CDR3aa: CASNSGWGDSTDTQYF
CDR3nt: TGTGCCAGCAATTCCGGATGGGGGGACAGCACAGATACGCAGTATTTT

j_gene: TRBJ2-7
d_gene: .
abundance: .
v_gene: TRBV6-5
CDR3aa: CASSYSRSSASYEQYF
CDR3nt: TGTGCCAGCAGTTACTCTCGGTCTAGCGCTAGTTACGAGCAGTACTTC

j_gene: TRBJ2-7
d_gene: .
abundance: .
v_gene: TRBV2
CDR3aa: CASSELAPYEQYF
CDR3nt: TGTGCCAGCAGTGAACTAGCCCCCTACGAGCAGTACTTC

j_gene: TRBJ2-5
d_gene: .
abundance: .
v_gene: TRBV10-3
CDR3aa: CAISGGLTQETQYF
CDR3nt: TGTGCCATCAGTGGGGGACTTACTCAAGAGACCCAGTACTTC

j_gene: TRBJ1-5
d_gene: TRBD1
abundance: .
v_gene: TRBV2
CDR3aa: CASSVRQGLNQPQHF
CDR3nt: TGTGCCAGCAGTGTTAGACAGGGACTTAATCAGCCCCAGCATTTT

j_gene: TRBJ1-2
d_gene: TRBD1
abundance: .
v_gene: TRBV7-8
CDR3aa: CASSQIPGQGALANYGYTF
CDR3nt: TGTGCCAGCAGTCAAATCCCGGGACAGGGGGCATTGGCTAACTATGGCTACACCTTC

j_gene: TRBJ2-2
d_gene: .
abundance: .
v_gene: TRBV28
CDR3aa: CASTTGGRPTGELFF
CDR3nt: TGTGCCAGCACTACTGGGGGCAGGCCCACCGGGGAGCTGTTTTTT

j_gene: TRBJ1-6
d_gene: TRBD1
abundance: .
v_gene: TRBV14
CDR3aa: CASSLTGGSYNSPLHF
CDR3nt: TGTGCCAGCAGCCTGACAGGGGGCTCCTATAATTCACCCCTCCACTTT

j_gene: TRBJ2-7
d_gene: .
abundance: .
v_gene: TRBV6-5
CDR3aa: CASSYSYGFSYEQYF
CDR3nt: TGTGCCAGCAGTTACTCGTATGGTTTCTCCTACGAGCAGTACTTC

j_gene: TRBJ2-5
d_gene: TRBD1
abundance: .
v_gene: TRBV11-3
CDR3aa: CASSSGTGQETQYF
CDR3nt: TGTGCCAGCAGCTCTGGGACAGGGCAAGAGACCCAGTACTTC

j_gene: TRBJ2-7
d_gene: .
abundance: .
v_gene: TRBV4-1
CDR3aa: CASSQVFIQGTRSYEQYF
CDR3nt: TGCGCCAGCAGCCAAGTTTTCATCCAGGGCACACGCTCCTACGAGCAGTACTTC

j_gene: TRBJ1-1
d_gene: .
abundance: .
v_gene: TRBV5-1
CDR3aa: CASSWGAFGGTEAFF
CDR3nt: TGCGCCAGCAGCTGGGGGGCATTCGGAGGGACTGAAGCTTTCTTT

j_gene: TRBJ1-1
d_gene: .
abundance: .
v_gene: TRBV28
CDR3aa: CASSLPREGTEAFF
CDR3nt: TGTGCCAGCAGTTTACCCAGGGAGGGCACTGAAGCTTTCTTT

j_gene: TRBJ1-1
d_gene: .
abundance: .
v_gene: TRBV27
CDR3aa: CASRSATYRVGNTEAFF
CDR3nt: TGTGCCAGCAGATCCGCGACTTACAGGGTTGGGAACACTGAAGCTTTCTTT

j_gene: TRBJ2-7
d_gene: TRBD2
abundance: .
v_gene: TRBV2
CDR3aa: CASSFSGVSSYEQYF
CDR3nt: TGTGCCAGCAGTTTTAGCGGGGTTAGCTCCTACGAGCAGTACTTC

j_gene: TRBJ2-2
d_gene: .
abundance: .
v_gene: TRBV6-2/TRBV6-3
CDR3aa: CASSNYGWNTGELFF
CDR3nt: TGTGCCAGCAGTAACTACGGGTGGAACACCGGGGAGCTGTTTTTT

j_gene: TRBJ2-7
d_gene: .
abundance: .
v_gene: TRBV27
CDR3aa: CASSLPGSYEQYF
CDR3nt: TGTGCCAGCAGTTTGCCGGGCTCCTACGAGCAGTACTTC

j_gene: TRBJ2-2
d_gene: .
abundance: .
v_gene: TRBV19
CDR3aa: CASSIIGGTPAGELFF
CDR3nt: TGTGCCAGTAGTATAATAGGGGGGACGCCGGCCGGGGAGCTGTTTTTT

j_gene: TRBJ2-1
d_gene: TRBD1
abundance: once
v_gene: TRBV7-2
CDR3aa: CASTQGVAGGGEQFF
CDR3nt: TGTGCCAGCACACAGGGGGTGGCTGGCGGAGGTGAGCAGTTCTTC

j_gene: TRBJ1-1
d_gene: .
abundance: .
v_gene: TRBV10-3
CDR3aa: CATDSGRITEAFF
CDR3nt: TGTGCCACCGACTCGGGGCGTATCACTGAAGCTTTCTTT

j_gene: TRBJ1-5
d_gene: .
abundance: .
v_gene: TRBV19
CDR3aa: CASSLLGGQPQHF
CDR3nt: TGTGCCAGTAGTCTCTTAGGCGGTCAGCCCCAGCATTTT

j_gene: TRBJ2-5
d_gene: .
abundance: .
v_gene: TRBV29-1
CDR3aa: CSAETGEGLETQYF
CDR3nt: TGCAGCGCCGAGACAGGGGAGGGTTTAGAGACCCAGTACTTC

j_gene: TRBJ2-5
d_gene: .
abundance: .
v_gene: TRBV5-1
CDR3aa: CASSLGGTGKQETQYF
CDR3nt: TGCGCCAGCAGCTTGGGCGGAACAGGGAAGCAAGAGACCCAGTACTTC

j_gene: TRBJ2-7
d_gene: .
abundance: .
v_gene: TRBV5-4
CDR3aa: CASSLEAGHSSYEQYF
CDR3nt: TGTGCCAGCAGCTTGGAGGCGGGCCATAGCTCCTACGAGCAGTACTTC

j_gene: TRBJ2-5
d_gene: TRBD1
abundance: .
v_gene: TRBV24-1
CDR3aa: CATSDSPGQGTETQYF
CDR3nt: TGTGCCACCAGTGATTCGCCGGGACAGGGGACGGAGACCCAGTACTTC

j_gene: TRBJ2-2
d_gene: .
abundance: .
v_gene: TRBV27
CDR3aa: CASRTRGQLGSTGELFF
CDR3nt: TGTGCCAGCAGGACCCGCGGACAGTTGGGGTCCACCGGGGAGCTGTTTTTT

j_gene: TRBJ2-1
d_gene: TRBD2
abundance: .
v_gene: TRBV2
CDR3aa: CASRTRLAGGRYNEQFF
CDR3nt: TGTGCCAGCAGGACGCGGCTAGCGGGAGGGAGATACAATGAGCAGTTCTTC

j_gene: TRBJ2-2
d_gene: TRBD1
abundance: .
v_gene: TRBV6-4
CDR3aa: CASSETGGNTGELFF
CDR3nt: TGTGCCAGCAGTGAAACAGGGGGTAACACCGGGGAGCTGTTTTTT

j_gene: TRBJ2-3
d_gene: .
abundance: .
v_gene: TRBV2
CDR3aa: CASSGGQRSTDTQYF
CDR3nt: TGTGCCAGCAGCGGAGGACAGCGCAGCACAGATACGCAGTATTTT

j_gene: TRBJ1-2
d_gene: .
abundance: .
v_gene: TRBV14
CDR3aa: CASSRERLTTNYGYTF
CDR3nt: TGTGCCAGCAGCCGCGAACGGCTGACGACTAACTATGGCTACACCTTC

j_gene: TRBJ2-1
d_gene: .
abundance: .
v_gene: TRBV4-3
CDR3aa: CASSQEENAYNEQFF
CDR3nt: TGCGCCAGCAGCCAAGAGGAGAACGCTTACAATGAGCAGTTCTTC

j_gene: TRBJ2-2
d_gene: TRBD2
abundance: .
v_gene: TRBV15
CDR3aa: CATSRERVAGATGELFF
CDR3nt: TGTGCCACCAGCAGAGAAAGGGTAGCGGGAGCGACCGGGGAGCTGTTTTTT

j_gene: TRBJ1-5
d_gene: .
abundance: once
v_gene: TRBV6-5
CDR3aa: CASSYSGGGNQPQHF
CDR3nt: TGTGCCAGCAGTTACTCCGGGGGGGGCAATCAGCCCCAGCATTTT